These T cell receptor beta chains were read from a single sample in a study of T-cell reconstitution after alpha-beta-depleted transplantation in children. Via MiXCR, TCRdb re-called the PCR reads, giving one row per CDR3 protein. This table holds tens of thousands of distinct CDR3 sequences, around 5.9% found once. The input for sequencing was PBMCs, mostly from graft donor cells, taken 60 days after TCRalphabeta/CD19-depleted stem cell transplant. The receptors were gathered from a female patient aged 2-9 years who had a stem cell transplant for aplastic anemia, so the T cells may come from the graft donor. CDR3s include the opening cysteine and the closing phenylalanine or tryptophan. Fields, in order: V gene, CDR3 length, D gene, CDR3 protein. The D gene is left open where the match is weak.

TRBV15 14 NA CATSRDQVGFGAFF
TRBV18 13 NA CASSPLGGTEAFF
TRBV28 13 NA CASSPIGADEAFF
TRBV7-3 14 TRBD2 CASSLTSGTDTQYF
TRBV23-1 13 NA CASSQVGDQPQHF
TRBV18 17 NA CASSPGQGWTPQETQYF
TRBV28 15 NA CASSFQRGLNTEAFF
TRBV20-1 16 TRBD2 CSARGRLGLEGETQYF
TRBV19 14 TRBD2 CASSPTSATGELFF
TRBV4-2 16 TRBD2 CASSQTSGSGTDTQYF
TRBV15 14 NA CATSRGGQAYEQYF
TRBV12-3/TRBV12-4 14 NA CASSLYQGGNIQYF
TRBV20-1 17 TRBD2 CSARDSGGARSYNEQFF
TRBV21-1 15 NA CASSKLGSYTGELFF
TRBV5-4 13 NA CASSLNGGDEQFF
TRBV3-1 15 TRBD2 CASSQGSGGHNEQFF
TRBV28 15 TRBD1 CASSYLGQGQNGYTF
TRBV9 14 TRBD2 CASSVGTSYNEQFF
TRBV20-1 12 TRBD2 CSTAGGQSFQYF
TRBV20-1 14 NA CSARDRDKTYGYTF
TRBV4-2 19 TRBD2 CASSQQPGLAGGGSYEQYF
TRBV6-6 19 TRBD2 CASSYRIAGVLQRGYEQYF
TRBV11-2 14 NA CASSGLNSGNTIYF
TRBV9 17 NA CASSPSWSDHIGYEQYF
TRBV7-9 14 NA CASRNQQGPTEAFF
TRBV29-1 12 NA CSVEDLRKIQYF
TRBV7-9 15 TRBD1 CASSLGSGGVTEAFF
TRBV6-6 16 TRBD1 CASSYATGANTGELFF
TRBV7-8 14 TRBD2 CASSSGTRGNEQFF
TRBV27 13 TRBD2 CASSPTSRHEQYF
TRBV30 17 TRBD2 CAWSGTSGPYSYNEQFF
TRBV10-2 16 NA CASSDLGGNGRETQYF
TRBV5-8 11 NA CASSLTGERYF
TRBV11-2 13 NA CASSLEPRNEQFF
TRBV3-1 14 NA CASSQGGGRTEAFF
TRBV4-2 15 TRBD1 CASSRGQGGDYEQYF
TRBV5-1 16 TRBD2 CATRKISGGDADTQYF
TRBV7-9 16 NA CASSPQNPFGGNEQFF
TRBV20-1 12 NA CSVFMPGGHQYF
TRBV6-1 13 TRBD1 CASSKQGSEGYTF
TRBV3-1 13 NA CASSRGGEKTQYF